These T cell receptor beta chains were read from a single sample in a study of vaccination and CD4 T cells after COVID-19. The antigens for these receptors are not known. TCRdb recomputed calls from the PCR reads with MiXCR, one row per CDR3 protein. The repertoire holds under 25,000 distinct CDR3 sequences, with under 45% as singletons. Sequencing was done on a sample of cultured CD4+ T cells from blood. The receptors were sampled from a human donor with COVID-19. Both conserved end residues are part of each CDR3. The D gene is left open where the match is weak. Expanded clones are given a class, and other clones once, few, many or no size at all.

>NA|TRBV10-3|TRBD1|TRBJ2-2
CAISRQGSLTGELFF
TGTGCCATCAGCAGACAGGGGTCACTCACCGGGGAGCTGTTTTTT
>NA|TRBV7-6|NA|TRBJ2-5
CASSPQGGTRYQETQYF
TGTGCCAGCAGCCCCCAAGGCGGCACGCGATACCAAGAGACCCAGTACTTC
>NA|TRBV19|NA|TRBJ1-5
CASSISAGRNQPQHF
TGTGCCAGTAGTATCTCTGCAGGGAGAAATCAGCCCCAGCATTTT
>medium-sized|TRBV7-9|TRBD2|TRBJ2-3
CASGPSGGTDTQYF
TGTGCCAGCGGCCCTAGCGGGGGCACAGATACGCAGTATTTT
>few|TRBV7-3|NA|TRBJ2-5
CASSLLPGHAGAGETQYF
TGTGCCAGCAGCTTATTACCGGGTCATGCGGGGGCTGGGGAGACCCAGTACTTC
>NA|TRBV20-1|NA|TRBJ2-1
CSASVSEQFF
TGCAGTGCTAGTGTCAGCGAGCAGTTCTTC
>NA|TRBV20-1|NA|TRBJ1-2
CSARDAVEGYTF
TGCAGTGCTAGAGATGCAGTGGAGGGCTACACCTTC
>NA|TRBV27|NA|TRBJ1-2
CASSLSGGLGGYTF
TGTGCCAGCAGTTTATCGGGGGGGCTTGGTGGCTACACCTTC
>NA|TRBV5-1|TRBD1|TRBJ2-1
CASYKIGQGAGDEQFF
TGCGCCAGCTACAAAATAGGACAGGGGGCGGGAGATGAGCAGTTCTTC
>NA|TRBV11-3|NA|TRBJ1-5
CASSLGGGGNQPQHF
TGTGCCAGCAGCTTAGGGGGAGGGGGTAATCAGCCCCAGCATTTT
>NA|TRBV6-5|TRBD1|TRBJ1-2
CASSYPPGQGVGYTF
TGTGCCAGCAGTTACCCCCCGGGACAGGGAGTCGGCTACACCTTC
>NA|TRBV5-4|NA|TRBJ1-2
CASSLGALDGYTF
TGTGCCAGCAGCTTGGGGGCGCTTGATGGCTACACCTTC
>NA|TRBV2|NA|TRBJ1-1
CASSGSGLGTEAFF
TGTGCCAGCAGTGGGTCAGGACTGGGGACTGAAGCTTTCTTT
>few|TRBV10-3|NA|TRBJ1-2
CAISESGRESYGYTF
TGTGCCATCAGTGAGTCTGGCAGGGAGAGTTATGGCTACACCTTC
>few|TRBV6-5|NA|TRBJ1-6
CASSYSTGADSPLHF
TGTGCCAGCAGTTACTCGACGGGGGCTGATTCACCCCTCCACTTT
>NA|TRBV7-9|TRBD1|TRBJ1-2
CASSLGTGTANYGYTF
TGTGCCAGCAGCTTAGGAACCGGGACAGCTAACTATGGCTACACCTTC
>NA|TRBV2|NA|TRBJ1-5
CASSQSWGGGNQPQHF
TGTGCCAGCAGTCAATCTTGGGGGGGAGGCAATCAGCCCCAGCATTTT
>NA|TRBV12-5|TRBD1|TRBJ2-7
CASGLGTGGSYEQYF
TGTGCTAGTGGTTTGGGGACAGGGGGCTCGTACGAGCAGTACTTC
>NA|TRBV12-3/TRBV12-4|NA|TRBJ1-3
CASSLGASSSGNTIYF
TGTGCCAGCAGTTTAGGAGCTTCCTCCTCTGGAAACACCATATATTTT
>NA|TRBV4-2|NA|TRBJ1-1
CASSQDVDTEAFF
TGTGCCAGCAGCCAGGATGTAGACACTGAAGCTTTCTTT
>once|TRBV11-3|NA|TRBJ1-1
CASSLAVGRGPTGAFF
TGTGCCAGCAGCTTAGCCGTTGGTCGGGGCCCCACGGGAGCTTTCTTT
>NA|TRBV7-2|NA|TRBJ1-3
CASSGQLSGNTIYF
TGTGCCAGCAGCGGACAGCTCTCTGGAAACACCATATATTTT
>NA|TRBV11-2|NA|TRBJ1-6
CASSFPLRVMISYNSPLHF
TGTGCCAGCAGCTTCCCCCTAAGGGTAATGATCTCCTATAATTCACCCCTCCACTTT
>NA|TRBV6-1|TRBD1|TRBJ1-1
CASSPLTPGQGGDEAFF
TGTGCCAGCAGTCCGTTAACCCCGGGACAGGGTGGTGATGAAGCTTTCTTT
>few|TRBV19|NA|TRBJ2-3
CASSTLQRSTDTQYF
TGTGCCAGTAGTACTCTCCAGAGGAGCACAGATACGCAGTATTTT
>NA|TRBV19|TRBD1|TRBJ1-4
CASNDRANEKLFF
TGTGCCAGTAACGACAGGGCCAATGAAAAACTGTTTTTT
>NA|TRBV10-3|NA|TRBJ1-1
CAISESLAANEAFF
TGTGCCATCAGTGAGTCTTTGGCAGCGAATGAAGCTTTCTTT
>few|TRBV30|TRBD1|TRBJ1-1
CAWIRTGPVNTEAFF
TGTGCCTGGATCCGGACAGGGCCGGTGAACACTGAAGCTTTCTTT
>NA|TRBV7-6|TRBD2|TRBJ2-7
CASSPRGVVGGADEQYF
TGTGCCAGCAGCCCGAGGGGGGTTGTCGGGGGGGCCGACGAGCAGTACTTC
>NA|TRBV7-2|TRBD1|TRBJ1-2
CASSPTGGGNYGYTF
TGTGCCAGCAGCCCGACAGGGGGCGGAAACTATGGCTACACCTTC
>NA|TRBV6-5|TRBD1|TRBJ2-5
CASSYGRQGQGNQYF
TGTGCCAGCAGTTACGGGCGACAGGGGCAAGGGAACCAGTACTTC
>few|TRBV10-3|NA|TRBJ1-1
CAISSDKPQNTEAFF
TGTGCCATCAGTTCAGACAAACCCCAGAACACTGAAGCTTTCTTT
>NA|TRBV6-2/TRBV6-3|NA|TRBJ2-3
CASSSRTFKQYF
TGTGCTAGCAGTTCCCGGACATTCAAGCAGTATTTT
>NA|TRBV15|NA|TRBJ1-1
CATSREKTDSLNTEAFF
TGTGCCACCAGCAGGGAAAAGACCGACAGCCTGAACACTGAAGCTTTCTTT
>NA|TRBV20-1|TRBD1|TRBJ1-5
CSAHRGWSGSNQPQHF
TGCAGTGCTCACAGGGGATGGTCGGGGAGCAATCAGCCCCAGCATTTT
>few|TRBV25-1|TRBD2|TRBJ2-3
CASSEWTSGDADTQYF
TGTGCCAGCAGTGAATGGACTAGCGGGGACGCAGATACGCAGTATTTT
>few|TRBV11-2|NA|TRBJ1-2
CASSRGHRNPIQDGYTF
TGTGCCAGCAGCCGGGGACATCGGAACCCAATCCAGGATGGCTACACCTTC
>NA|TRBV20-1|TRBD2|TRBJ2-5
CSAKGLAGGKETQYF
TGCAGTGCTAAGGGACTAGCGGGGGGGAAAGAGACCCAGTACTTC
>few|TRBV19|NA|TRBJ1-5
CASRRGERNQPQHF
TGTGCCAGTAGGCGGGGGGAGCGCAATCAGCCCCAGCATTTT
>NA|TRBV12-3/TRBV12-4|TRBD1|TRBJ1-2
CASTTGTGYGYTF
TGTGCCAGCACCACCGGGACAGGGTATGGCTACACCTTC
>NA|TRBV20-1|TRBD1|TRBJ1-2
CSALYRGEVYGYTF
TGCAGTGCACTTTACAGGGGGGAGGTCTATGGCTACACCTTC